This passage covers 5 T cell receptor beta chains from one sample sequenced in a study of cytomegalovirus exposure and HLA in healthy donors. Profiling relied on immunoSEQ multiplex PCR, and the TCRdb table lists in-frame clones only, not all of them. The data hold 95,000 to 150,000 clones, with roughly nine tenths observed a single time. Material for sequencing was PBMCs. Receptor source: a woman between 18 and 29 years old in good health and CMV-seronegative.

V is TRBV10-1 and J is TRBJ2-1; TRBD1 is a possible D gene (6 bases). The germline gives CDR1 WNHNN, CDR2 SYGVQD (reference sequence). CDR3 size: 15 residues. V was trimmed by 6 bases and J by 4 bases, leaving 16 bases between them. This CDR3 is CASSEGDTTYNEQFF. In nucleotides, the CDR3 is TGCGCCAGCAGCGAGGGGGACACAACTTACAATGAGCAGTTCTTC.

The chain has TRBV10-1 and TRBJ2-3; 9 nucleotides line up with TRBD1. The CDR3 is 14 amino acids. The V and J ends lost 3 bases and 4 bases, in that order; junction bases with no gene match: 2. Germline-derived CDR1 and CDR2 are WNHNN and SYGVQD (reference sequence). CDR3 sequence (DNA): TGCGCCAGCAGTGATACAGGGGGCTCAGATACGCAGTATTTT. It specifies CASSDTGGSDTQYF.

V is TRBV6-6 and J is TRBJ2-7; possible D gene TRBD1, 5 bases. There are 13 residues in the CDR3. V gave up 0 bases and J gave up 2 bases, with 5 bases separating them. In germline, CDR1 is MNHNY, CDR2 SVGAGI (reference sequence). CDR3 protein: CASSYSGAYEQYF. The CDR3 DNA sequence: TGTGCCAGCAGTTACTCAGGGGCCTACGAGCAGTACTTC.

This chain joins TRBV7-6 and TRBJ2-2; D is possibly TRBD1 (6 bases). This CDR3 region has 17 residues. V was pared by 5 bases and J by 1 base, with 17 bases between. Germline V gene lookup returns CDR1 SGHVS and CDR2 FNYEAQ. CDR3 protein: CASSPPRGGRNTGELFF. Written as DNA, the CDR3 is TGTGCCAGCAGCCCCCCGAGAGGGGGTCGGAACACCGGGGAGCTGTTTTTT. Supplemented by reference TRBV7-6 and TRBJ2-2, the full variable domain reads GAGVSQSPRYKVTKRGQDVALRCDPISGHVSLYWYRQALGQGPEFLTYFNYEAQQDKSGLPNDRFSAERPEGSISTLTIQRTEQRDSAMYRCASSPPRGGRNTGELFFGEGSRLTVL.

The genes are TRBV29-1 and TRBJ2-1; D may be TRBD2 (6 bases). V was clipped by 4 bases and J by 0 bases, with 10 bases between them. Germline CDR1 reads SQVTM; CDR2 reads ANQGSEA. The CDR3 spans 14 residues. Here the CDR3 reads CSVASDSSYNEQFF. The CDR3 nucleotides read TGCAGCGTTGCTAGCGACAGCTCCTACAATGAGCAGTTCTTC.